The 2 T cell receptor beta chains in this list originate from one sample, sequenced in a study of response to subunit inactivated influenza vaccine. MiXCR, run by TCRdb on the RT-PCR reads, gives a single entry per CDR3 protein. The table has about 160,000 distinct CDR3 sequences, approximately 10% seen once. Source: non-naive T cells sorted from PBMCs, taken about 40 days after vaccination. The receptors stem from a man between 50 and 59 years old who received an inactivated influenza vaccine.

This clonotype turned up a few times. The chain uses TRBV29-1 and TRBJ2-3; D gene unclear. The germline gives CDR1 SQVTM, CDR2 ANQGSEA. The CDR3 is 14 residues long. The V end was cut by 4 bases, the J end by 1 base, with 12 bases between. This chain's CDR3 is CSVARSTRTDTQYF. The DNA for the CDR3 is TGCAGCGTTGCTAGGTCGACCCGCACAGATACGCAGTATTTT.

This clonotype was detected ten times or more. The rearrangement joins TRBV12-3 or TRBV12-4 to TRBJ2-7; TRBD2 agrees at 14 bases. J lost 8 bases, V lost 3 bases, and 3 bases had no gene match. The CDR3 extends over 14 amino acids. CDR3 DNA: TGTGCCAGCAGTTTTGGGACTAGCGGGAGCCAGCAGTACTTC. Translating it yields CASSFGTSGSQQYF.